This T cell receptor (beta chain) originates from a study of cytomegalovirus exposure and HLA in healthy donors. Study-wide points: A later analysis appeared to link common viral pathogens to several of the most significant clusters. Presence/absence results assume similar sequencing depth per donor, which may not hold. A prior analysis recorded that most TCR beta V segments were productive about 87% or about 30% of the time.

A note on this clone: No antigen is known for it.

The PCR had 60 Vbeta and 13 Jbeta primers. The protocol was immunoSEQ multiplex PCR, while the TCRdb copy is restricted to in-frame clones and leaves out a portion. This sample contains roughly 120,000 clones. The V and J ends lost 2 bases and 4 bases, in that order; junction bases with no gene match: 7. Germline assignment: CDR1 KGHSH and CDR2 LQKENI. This CDR3 has 17 amino acids. The specimen sequenced was PBMCs. The TCR originated in a young man in good health and CMV-seronegative. This chain links TRBV18 with TRBJ2-1, with TRBD2 matching over 11 bases. The CDR3 is CASSPGASGRSYNEQFF. CDR3 bases: TGTGCCAGCTCACCAGGGGCTAGCGGGAGGTCTTACAATGAGCAGTTCTTC.